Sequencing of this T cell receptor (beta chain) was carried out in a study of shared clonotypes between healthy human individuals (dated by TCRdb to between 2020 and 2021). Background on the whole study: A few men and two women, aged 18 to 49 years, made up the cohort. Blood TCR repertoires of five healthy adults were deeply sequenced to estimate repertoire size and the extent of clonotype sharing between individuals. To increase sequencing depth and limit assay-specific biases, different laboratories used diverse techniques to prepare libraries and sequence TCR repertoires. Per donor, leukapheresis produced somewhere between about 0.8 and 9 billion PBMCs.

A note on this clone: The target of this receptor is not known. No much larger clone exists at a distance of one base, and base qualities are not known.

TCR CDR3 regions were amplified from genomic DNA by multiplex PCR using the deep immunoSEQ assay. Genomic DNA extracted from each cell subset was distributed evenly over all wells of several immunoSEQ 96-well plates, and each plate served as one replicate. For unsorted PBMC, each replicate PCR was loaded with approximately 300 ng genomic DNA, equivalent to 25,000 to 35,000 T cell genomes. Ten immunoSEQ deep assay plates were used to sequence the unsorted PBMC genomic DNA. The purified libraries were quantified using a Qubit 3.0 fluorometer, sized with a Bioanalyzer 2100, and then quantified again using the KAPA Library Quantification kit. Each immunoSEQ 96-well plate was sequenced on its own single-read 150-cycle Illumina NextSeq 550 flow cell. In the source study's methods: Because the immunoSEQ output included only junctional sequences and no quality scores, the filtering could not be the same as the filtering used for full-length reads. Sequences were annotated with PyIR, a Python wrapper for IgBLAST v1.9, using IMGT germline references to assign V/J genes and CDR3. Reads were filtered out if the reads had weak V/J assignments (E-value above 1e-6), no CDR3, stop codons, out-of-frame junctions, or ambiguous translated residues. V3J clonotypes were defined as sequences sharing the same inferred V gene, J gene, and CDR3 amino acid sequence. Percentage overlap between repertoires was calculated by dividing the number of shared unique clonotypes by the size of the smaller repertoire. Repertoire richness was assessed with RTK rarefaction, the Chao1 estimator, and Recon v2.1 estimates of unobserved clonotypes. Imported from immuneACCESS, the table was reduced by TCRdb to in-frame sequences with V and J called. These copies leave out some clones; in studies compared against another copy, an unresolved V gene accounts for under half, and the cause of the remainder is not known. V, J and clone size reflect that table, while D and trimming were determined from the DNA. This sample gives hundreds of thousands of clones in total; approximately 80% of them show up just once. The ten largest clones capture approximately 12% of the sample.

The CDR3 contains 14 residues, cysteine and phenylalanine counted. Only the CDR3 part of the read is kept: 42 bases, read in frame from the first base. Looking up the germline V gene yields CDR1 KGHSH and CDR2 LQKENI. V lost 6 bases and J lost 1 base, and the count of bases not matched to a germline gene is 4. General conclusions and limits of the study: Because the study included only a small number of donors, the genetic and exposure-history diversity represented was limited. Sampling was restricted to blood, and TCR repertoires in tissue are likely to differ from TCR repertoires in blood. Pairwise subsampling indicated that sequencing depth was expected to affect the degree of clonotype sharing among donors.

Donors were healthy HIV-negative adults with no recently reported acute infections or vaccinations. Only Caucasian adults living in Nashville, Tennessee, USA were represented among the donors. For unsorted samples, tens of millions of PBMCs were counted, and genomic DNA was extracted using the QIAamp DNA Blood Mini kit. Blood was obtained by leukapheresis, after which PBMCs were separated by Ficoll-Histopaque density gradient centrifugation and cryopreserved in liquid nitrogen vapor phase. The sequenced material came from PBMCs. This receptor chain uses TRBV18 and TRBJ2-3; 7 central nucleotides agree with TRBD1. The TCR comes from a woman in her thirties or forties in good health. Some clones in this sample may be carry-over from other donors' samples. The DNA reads TGTGCCAGCTCCGGGACAGCTGGCACAGATACGCAGTATTTT. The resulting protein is CASSGTAGTDTQYF.